The TCR beta chain under discussion was sequenced for a study of OX40 agonist ivuxolimab in advanced cancers. Clones were sequenced by immunoSEQ multiplex PCR, and TCRdb holds only the in-frame ones, with some missing. The sample shows around 62,000 clones, 84% of them seen only once. With V trimmed by 3 bases and J by 2 bases, 1 base remained unmatched. Germline CDR1 reads LNHDA; CDR2 reads SQIVND (reference sequence). CDR3 size: 14 residues. A word on this clone: What it binds is not known.

Study-level results: Expanded clones tended on average to be more numerous among CD8+ T cells than CD4+. CD4+ and CD8+ T cells in blood underwent clonal expansion by week 6 at 0.1 to 3.0 mg/kg.

The material was CD4+ or CD8+ T cells sorted from blood, obtained in a trial of the OX40 agonist ivuxolimab. The chain is built from TRBV19 and TRBJ2-7; 10 bases fit TRBD1. The TCR comes from an adult with an advanced solid tumor such as melanoma, head and neck, liver or kidney cancer. The CDR3 loop is CASSIGTGAYEQYF. CDR3 DNA: TGTGCCAGTAGTATTGGGACAGGGGCCTACGAGCAGTACTTC.